Listed below are T cell receptor beta chains from one sample, sequenced in a study of T cell repertoires in cytomegalovirus infection. These TCRs are of unknown antigen specificity. TCRdb independently ran MiXCR on the reads; one entry per CDR3 protein. The data hold around 750,000 distinct CDR3 sequences, with around a third observed a single time. This material consisted of cultured CD8+ T cells from PBMCs, taken from culture after CMV antigen stimulation. Every receptor here comes from a human donor in good health (CMV status not recorded). Some clones in this sample may be carry-over from other donors' samples. Each CDR3 is given with its conserved first and last residue. D genes are given only for firm matches. Clone size is shown for a subset of rows, as once, few, many or a class of expanded clone.

clone size | J gene | V gene | D gene | CDR3 DNA | CDR3 protein
few | TRBJ1-1 | TRBV7-6 | - | TGTGCCAGCAGCTTTTCCGGGACACTTAACACTGAAGCTTTCTTT | CASSFSGTLNTEAFF
once | TRBJ1-5 | TRBV27 | - | TGTGCCAGCAGTTTATACTCACAGGGTAATCAGCCCCAGCATTTT | CASSLYSQGNQPQHF
- | TRBJ2-3 | TRBV11-3 | TRBD1 | TGTGCCAGCAGCGCCCGGGACAGGGAGCCAGATACGCAGTATTTT | CASSARDREPDTQYF
few | TRBJ2-3 | TRBV6-1 | - | TGTGCCAGCAGTGAAGCGCTTGCAGCCACAGATACGCAGTATTTT | CASSEALAATDTQYF
few | TRBJ2-1 | TRBV28 | TRBD2 | TGTGCCAGCAGCCTTAGGTTGGGACTAGCGGGCGAGCAGTTCTTC | CASSLRLGLAGEQFF
many | TRBJ2-1 | TRBV7-8 | TRBD2 | TGTGCCAGCAGCCTTCGGAGCGGGGGGACCGCCTACAATGAGCAGTTCTTC | CASSLRSGGTAYNEQFF
many | TRBJ1-1 | TRBV10-3 | TRBD1 | TGTGCCATCAGTGATTCCCTGGACAGGGAAGCTTTCTTT | CAISDSLDREAFF
few | TRBJ1-2 | TRBV5-6 | - | TGTGCCAGCAGCTTGGCTGGGAATTACCGCGATGGCTACACCTTC | CASSLAGNYRDGYTF
- | TRBJ1-5 | TRBV27 | - | TGTGCCAGCAGTTTACAGCCCCATGACAATCAGCCCCAGCATTTT | CASSLQPHDNQPQHF
- | TRBJ2-7 | TRBV6-1 | - | TGTGCCAGCAGTGAATTGAGGGACACGACCTACGAGCAGTACTTC | CASSELRDTTYEQYF
few | TRBJ2-3 | TRBV10-2 | - | TGCGCCACCCTGGACAGATCTAGCACAGATACGCAGTATTTT | CATLDRSSTDTQYF
- | TRBJ1-6 | TRBV7-9 | - | TGTGCCAGCAGCCAAACAAGCCCCTATAATTCACCCCTCCACTTT | CASSQTSPYNSPLHF
few | TRBJ2-1 | TRBV20-1 | - | TGCAGTGCCCCCGAGGGCGGGGCATACAATGAGCAGTTCTTC | CSAPEGGAYNEQFF
few | TRBJ1-3 | TRBV13 | - | TGTGCCAGCAGCCTTAACCAGGGGCGCGGGGACACCATATATTTT | CASSLNQGRGDTIYF
- | TRBJ1-1 | TRBV6-1 | - | TGTGCCAGCAGTGAAAGGACAGCTATGAACACTGAAGCTTTCTTT | CASSERTAMNTEAFF
few | TRBJ2-3 | TRBV27 | - | TGTGCCAGCCGGGGGCGGGGAGGCGTCAACACAGATACGCAGTATTTT | CASRGRGGVNTDTQYF
many | TRBJ2-1 | TRBV9 | TRBD2 | TGTGCCAGCAGCGTAGATCAGCGGACTAGCGGGGGGGCCTTTGAGCAGTTCTTC | CASSVDQRTSGGAFEQFF
- | TRBJ1-2 | TRBV6-5 | TRBD1 | TGTGCCAGCACCGGGTGGGACAGCGGATCGGACTATGGCTACACCTTC | CASTGWDSGSDYGYTF
- | TRBJ2-1 | TRBV9 | - | TGTGCCAGCAGCGTAGGGGCGGGGTTTGCCAATGAGCAGTTCTTC | CASSVGAGFANEQFF
few | TRBJ2-3 | TRBV6-5 | - | TGTGCCAGCAGTTACACGGGGGATAGCGGAGGCACAGATACGCAGTATTTT | CASSYTGDSGGTDTQYF
few | TRBJ1-1 | TRBV7-2 | - | TGTGCCAGCAGCTTAATCCAGGGAGGCCCTGAAGCTTTCTTT | CASSLIQGGPEAFF
- | TRBJ2-1 | TRBV4-2 | - | TGTGCCAGCAGCCAAGAGGCGGGAGGACAGGGTTACAATGAGCAGTTCTTC | CASSQEAGGQGYNEQFF
- | TRBJ2-3 | TRBV24-1 | - | TGTGCCACCAGTGATTTCAACATGGGAGATACGCAGTATTTT | CATSDFNMGDTQYF
many | TRBJ2-1 | TRBV6-1 | - | TGTGCCAGCAGTGAAGCTGATCCGAGTCCATACAATGAGCAGTTCTTC | CASSEADPSPYNEQFF
- | TRBJ1-2 | TRBV6-2/TRBV6-3 | - | TGTGCCAGCAGTTACGGGGGAGACGGAGACTATGGCTACACCTTC | CASSYGGDGDYGYTF
- | TRBJ1-6 | TRBV6-5 | - | TGTGCCAGCAGTTACCCGCCGGACAGATATCCCTATAATTCACCCCTCCACTTT | CASSYPPDRYPYNSPLHF
- | TRBJ1-2 | TRBV19 | TRBD1 | TGTGCCAGTAGCCTGGACAGGGTGGGATATGGCTACACCTTC | CASSLDRVGYGYTF
- | TRBJ2-3 | TRBV3-1 | TRBD2 | TGTGCCAGCAGCCGCGAAGCGGGGGGGAATCGCGCAGATACGCAGTATTTT | CASSREAGGNRADTQYF
- | TRBJ1-1 | TRBV13 | TRBD1 | TGTGCCAGCAGCTTCAACAGGGGAAGAGCTTTCTTT | CASSFNRGRAFF
- | TRBJ2-3 | TRBV5-4 | - | TGTGCCAGCAGCTTCCGACATTTCCCAAAGCCCCCCACAGATACGCAGTATTTT | CASSFRHFPKPPTDTQYF
- | TRBJ1-6 | TRBV20-1 | TRBD1 | TGCAGTGCTAGAGAGGACAGGGGATATGGTTCACCCCTCCACTTT | CSAREDRGYGSPLHF
- | TRBJ2-1 | TRBV12-5 | - | TGTGCCACGAGGGGGGGGCCTTACAATGAGCAGTTCTTC | CATRGGPYNEQFF
few | TRBJ2-7 | TRBV4-1 | TRBD1 | TGCGCCAGCAGCCGGGACAGCCTCGGATCCGCCTACGAGCAGTACTTC | CASSRDSLGSAYEQYF
few | TRBJ2-3 | TRBV7-8 | TRBD2 | TGTGCCAGCAGCTTCCGACTAGCGGGGGGACTGAGCACAGATACGCAGTATTTT | CASSFRLAGGLSTDTQYF
once | TRBJ1-2 | TRBV6-1 | TRBD1 | TGTGCCCGCAGTTCCAGCCTGACAGGGACGGGCGGCTACACCTTC | CARSSSLTGTGGYTF
- | TRBJ2-2 | TRBV6-5 | - | TGTGCCAGCAGTTACTCGGGAGGCGGGGAGCTGTTTTTT | CASSYSGGGELFF
- | TRBJ2-3 | TRBV7-9 | - | TGTGCCAGCAGCTCAACTAGCCATAGCACAGATACGCAGTATTTT | CASSSTSHSTDTQYF
- | TRBJ2-3 | TRBV7-6 | - | TGTGCTAGCAGCTTCCGCGGAGGGTCAGATACGCAGTATTTT | CASSFRGGSDTQYF
many | TRBJ2-1 | TRBV7-6 | - | TGTGCCAGCAGCGGAGCCGGGGTTGTCAATGAGCAGTTCTTC | CASSGAGVVNEQFF
few | TRBJ1-5 | TRBV28 | TRBD1 | TGTGCCAGCAGCCAGACAGGGTCCTGGAATCAGCCCCAGCATTTT | CASSQTGSWNQPQHF
- | TRBJ2-1 | TRBV5-6 | - | TGTGCCAGCAGCAGAGGACAGAATGAGCAGTTCTTC | CASSRGQNEQFF
- | TRBJ1-5 | TRBV6-1 | - | TGTGCCAGCAGTTGGACAGCCTTCTATCAGCCCCAGCATTTT | CASSWTAFYQPQHF
- | TRBJ2-7 | TRBV6-5 | - | TGTGCCAGCAGTTACGTGGGGCCATCCTACAATGAGCAGTACTTC | CASSYVGPSYNEQYF
- | TRBJ2-7 | TRBV4-1 | - | TGCGCCAGCAGCCGTCGGCCGGACAACGAGCAGTACTTC | CASSRRPDNEQYF
many | TRBJ2-5 | TRBV7-9 | - | TGTGCCAGCAGCAGAGGGCCAGCAGGTTTCCAAGAGACCCAGTACTTC | CASSRGPAGFQETQYF
- | TRBJ2-1 | TRBV27 | - | TGTGCCAGCAGTTTTGGGAGTTGGTACAATGAGCAGTTCTTC | CASSFGSWYNEQFF
- | TRBJ2-2 | TRBV7-4 | - | TGTGCCAGCAGCTTGGGTGGTATGAACACCGGGGAGCTGTTTTTT | CASSLGGMNTGELFF
many | TRBJ2-1 | TRBV6-2/TRBV6-3 | - | TGTGCCAGCAGTCCCGGGATCTCCTACAATGAGCAGTTCTTC | CASSPGISYNEQFF
- | TRBJ2-1 | TRBV6-2/TRBV6-3 | - | TGTGCCAGCAGTTATATAGGGGGTGAGCAGTTCTTC | CASSYIGGEQFF
- | TRBJ2-2 | TRBV6-5 | - | TGTGCCAGCAGTCCGGTACAGTCGAGGTGGAACACCGGGGAGCTGTTTTTT | CASSPVQSRWNTGELFF